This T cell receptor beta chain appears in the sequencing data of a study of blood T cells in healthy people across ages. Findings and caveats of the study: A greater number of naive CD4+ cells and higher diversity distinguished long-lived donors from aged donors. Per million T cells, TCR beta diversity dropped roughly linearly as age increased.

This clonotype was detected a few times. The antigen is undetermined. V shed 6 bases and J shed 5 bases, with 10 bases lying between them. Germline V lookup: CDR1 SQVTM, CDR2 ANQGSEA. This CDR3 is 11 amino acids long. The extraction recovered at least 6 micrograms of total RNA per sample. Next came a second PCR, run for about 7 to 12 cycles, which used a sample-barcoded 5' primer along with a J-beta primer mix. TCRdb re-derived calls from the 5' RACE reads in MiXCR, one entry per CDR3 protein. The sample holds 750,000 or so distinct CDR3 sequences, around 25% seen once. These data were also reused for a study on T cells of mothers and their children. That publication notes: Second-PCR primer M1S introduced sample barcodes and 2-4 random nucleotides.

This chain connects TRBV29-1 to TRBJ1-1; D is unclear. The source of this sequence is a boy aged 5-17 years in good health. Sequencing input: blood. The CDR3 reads CSVEFGTEAFF. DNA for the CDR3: TGCAGCGTGGAGTTTGGGACTGAAGCTTTCTTT.